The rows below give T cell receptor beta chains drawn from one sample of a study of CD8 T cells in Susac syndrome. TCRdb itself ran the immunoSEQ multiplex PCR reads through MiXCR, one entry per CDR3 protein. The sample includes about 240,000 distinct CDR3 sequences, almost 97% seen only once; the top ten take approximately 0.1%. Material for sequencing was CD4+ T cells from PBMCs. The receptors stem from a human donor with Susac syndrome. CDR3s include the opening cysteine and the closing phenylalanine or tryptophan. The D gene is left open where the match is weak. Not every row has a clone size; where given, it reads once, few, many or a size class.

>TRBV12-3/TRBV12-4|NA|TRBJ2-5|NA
TGTGCCAGCAGTTTACCGGACACCCAAGAGACCCAGTACTTC
CASSLPDTQETQYF
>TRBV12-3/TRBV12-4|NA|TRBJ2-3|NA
TGTGCCAGCAGTCAGAGAAGGGGTAAAGATACGCAGTATTTT
CASSQRRGKDTQYF
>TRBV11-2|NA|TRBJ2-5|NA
TGTGCCAGCAGCTTAGATAGGGTAGAGACCCAGTACTTC
CASSLDRVETQYF
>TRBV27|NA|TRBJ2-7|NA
TGTGCCAGCAGCCCGGTCAGCGGTTTCAGCTACGAGCAGTACTTC
CASSPVSGFSYEQYF
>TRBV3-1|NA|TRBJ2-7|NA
TGTGCCAGCAGCCAAGTAGACAGGTTGGCCTACGAGCAGTACTTC
CASSQVDRLAYEQYF
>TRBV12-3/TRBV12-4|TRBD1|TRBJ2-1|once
TGTGCCAGCAGTTTCCGACAGGGCGCTTACAATGAGCAGTTCTTC
CASSFRQGAYNEQFF
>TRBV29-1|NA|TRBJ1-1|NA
TGCAGCGTTGAAACCCGGGGACCACCGGTGGTCACTGAAGCTTTCTTT
CSVETRGPPVVTEAFF
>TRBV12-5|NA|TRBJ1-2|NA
TGTGCTAGTGCCACCGTCCCATATGGCTACACCTTC
CASATVPYGYTF
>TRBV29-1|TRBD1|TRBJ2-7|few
TGCAGCGTCAGCGGGACAGGGGTCTACGAGCAGTACTTC
CSVSGTGVYEQYF
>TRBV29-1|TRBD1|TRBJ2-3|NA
TGCAGCGCCCGGACAGGGGGCGCAGATACGCAGTATTTT
CSARTGGADTQYF
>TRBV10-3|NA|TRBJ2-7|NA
TGTGCAATCGGGCGGGAAAGCTACGAGCAGTACTTC
CAIGRESYEQYF
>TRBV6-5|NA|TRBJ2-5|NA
TGTGCCAGCAGTTATGGCCCGGGGATGATGGAGACCCAGTACTTC
CASSYGPGMMETQYF
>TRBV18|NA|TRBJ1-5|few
TGTGCCAGCTCACCACAAGGGAGTCAGCCCCAGCATTTT
CASSPQGSQPQHF
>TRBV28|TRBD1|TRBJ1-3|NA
TGTGCCAGCGAAACAGGGGCTGGAAACACCATATATTTT
CASETGAGNTIYF
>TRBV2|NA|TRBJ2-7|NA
TGTGCCAGCACTCAGACCTACGAGCAGTACTTC
CASTQTYEQYF
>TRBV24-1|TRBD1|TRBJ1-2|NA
TGTGCCACCAGTGCCGGGGGACAGGGACAAGGCTACACCTTC
CATSAGGQGQGYTF
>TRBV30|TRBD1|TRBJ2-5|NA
TGTGCCTGGAGTGGGTCAGGGGGCGAGACCCAGTACTTC
CAWSGSGGETQYF
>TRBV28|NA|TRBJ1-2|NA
TGTGCCAGCAGTTTATTTGCGGGGACCCGGGGGAGCTACACCTTC
CASSLFAGTRGSYTF
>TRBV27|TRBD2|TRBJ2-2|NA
TGTGCCAGCACAAGAGCGGGAATCACCGGGGAGCTGTTTTTT
CASTRAGITGELFF
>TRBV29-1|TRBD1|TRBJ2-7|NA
TGCAGCGTTCGGGGACAGGGGGCTCGTGAGCAGTACTTC
CSVRGQGAREQYF
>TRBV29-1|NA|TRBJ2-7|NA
TGCAGCGTCACGGGGGCAGGGACGGAGGGCGAGCAGTACTTC
CSVTGAGTEGEQYF
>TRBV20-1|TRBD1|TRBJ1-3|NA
TGCAGTGCTAGAGTGGGGACAGGGCCTGGAAACACCATATATTTT
CSARVGTGPGNTIYF
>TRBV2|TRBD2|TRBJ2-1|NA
TGTGCCAGCAGCGGGAAGCGGGAGCTTCCTTACAATGAGCAGTTCTTC
CASSGKRELPYNEQFF
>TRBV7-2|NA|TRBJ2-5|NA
TGTGCCAGCAGCTTCGTATCTAGGGCATGGGAGACCCAGTACTTC
CASSFVSRAWETQYF
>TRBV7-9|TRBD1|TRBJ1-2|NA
TGTGCCAGCAGCCCACGGACAGGGGGCGGCTATGGCTACACCTTC
CASSPRTGGGYGYTF
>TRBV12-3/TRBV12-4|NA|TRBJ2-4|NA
TGTGCCAGCAGCCACGAAAACATTCAGTACTTC
CASSHENIQYF
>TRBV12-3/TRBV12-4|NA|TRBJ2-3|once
TGTGCCAGCAGTCCTCGGGAGACCACAGATACGCAGTATTTT
CASSPRETTDTQYF
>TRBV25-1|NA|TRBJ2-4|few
TGTGCCAGCAGTCCCCGGGGGGCTGTGGCCAAAAACATTCAGTACTTC
CASSPRGAVAKNIQYF
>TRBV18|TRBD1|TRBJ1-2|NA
TGTGCCAGCTCACCGCAGGGGGCGGAGGGCTACACCTTC
CASSPQGAEGYTF
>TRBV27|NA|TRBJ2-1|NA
TGTGCCAGCAGTTTTTGGCAGGGGCGCGATGAGCAGTTCTTC
CASSFWQGRDEQFF
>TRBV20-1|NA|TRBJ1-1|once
TGCAGTGCTAGAGATCTCTCCGTATCCCCCACTGAAGCTTTCTTT
CSARDLSVSPTEAFF
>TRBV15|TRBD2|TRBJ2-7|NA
TGTGCCACCAGCAGAGATTCTGCGGGAGTGGGCGAGCAGTACTTC
CATSRDSAGVGEQYF
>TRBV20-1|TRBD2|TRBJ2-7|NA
TGCAGTGCCCCCCAGCGGGAGGGCATGTCCTACGAGCAGTACTTC
CSAPQREGMSYEQYF
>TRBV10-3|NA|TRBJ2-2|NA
TGTGCCATCACGGAGGGGGCCTTGACCGGGGAGCTGTTTTTT
CAITEGALTGELFF
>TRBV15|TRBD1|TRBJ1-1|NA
TGTGCCACCAGCAGTCGACAGGGGGGTGAAGCTTTCTTT
CATSSRQGGEAFF